These T cell receptor beta chains were read from a single sample in a study of shared clonotypes between healthy human individuals. The protocol was immunoSEQ multiplex PCR, while the TCRdb copy is restricted to in-frame clones and leaves out a portion. In the table there are some 490,000 clones, almost 80% of which are singletons. The material sequenced was PBMCs. These receptors originate from a woman between 40 and 50 years old in good health. Some clones in this sample may be carry-over from other donors' samples. CDR3s include the opening cysteine and the closing phenylalanine or tryptophan.

cdr3_aa	v_call	j_call
CASSETGPGYEQYF	TRBV5-1	TRBJ2-7
CASSWGTTYEQYF	TRBV5-4	TRBJ2-7
CASSPGAYTEAFF	TRBV18	TRBJ1-1
CASSPLVGLDEQYF	TRBV18	TRBJ2-7
CASRPGTSGTQETQYF	TRBV7-2	TRBJ2-5
CASSPGLAGDHEQYF	TRBV5-1	TRBJ2-7
CASSIGLGDEGETQYF	TRBV5-8	TRBJ2-5
CAWSVGAQETQYF	TRBV30	TRBJ2-5
CASSPRRNSYEQYF	TRBV4-2	TRBJ2-7
CAISERRFRSVDYGYTF	TRBV10-3	TRBJ1-2
CASSPRLAGELEQYF	TRBV2	TRBJ2-7
CASSEDVNTEAFF	TRBV18	TRBJ1-1
CAWINPTGYGYTF	TRBV30	TRBJ1-2
CASSQDIEGTEAFF	TRBV4-2	TRBJ1-1
CASSEREGYYNEQFF	TRBV2	TRBJ2-1
CASSYTQAGGLYNEQFF	TRBV28	TRBJ2-1
CASSQLRVRDIQYF	TRBV6-5	TRBJ2-4
CASSIRWGTDNYEQYF	TRBV19	TRBJ2-7
CASSLGGCGELFF	TRBV5-4	TRBJ2-2
CASSGGQGGNQPQHF	TRBV2	TRBJ1-5
CASTPNAGLYEQYF	TRBV28	TRBJ2-7
CASSKGASGNTIYF	TRBV6-5	TRBJ1-3
CASKLQGATDTQYF	TRBV6-1	TRBJ2-3
CASSDGEPYGYTF	TRBV6-1	TRBJ1-2
CASSLTMRRRTVNTEAFF	TRBV7-8	TRBJ1-1
CASSIEVTSGNTIYF	TRBV19	TRBJ1-3
CASSLSVGRGETQYF	TRBV27	TRBJ2-5
CASSSQGTGELFF	TRBV7-9	TRBJ2-2
CASLGLARTGELFF	TRBV2	TRBJ2-2
CASSLGDRGTYEQYF	TRBV11-1	TRBJ2-7
CASSMGRGREGHGNEQFF	TRBV19	TRBJ2-1
CASSLSRTASGANVLTF	TRBV7-2	TRBJ2-6
CASSEFAGGETQYF	TRBV25-1	TRBJ2-5
CASSPRDSYNEQFF	TRBV7-6	TRBJ2-1
CASSPRTGGNVNQPQHF	TRBV7-8	TRBJ1-5
CASSLAWGAKNIQYF	TRBV28	TRBJ2-4
CATSRDRTVLYGYTF	TRBV15	TRBJ1-2
CASSVGGTGAPSYGYTF	TRBV9	TRBJ1-2
CASSLVGGEAYEQYF	TRBV7-8	TRBJ2-7
CSVDREGLGTDTQYF	TRBV29-1	TRBJ2-3
CASSQEPDPRGYTF	TRBV4-2	TRBJ1-2
CASSSGARGYTF	TRBV6-5	TRBJ1-2
CASSYSDREHYGYTF	TRBV6-5	TRBJ1-2